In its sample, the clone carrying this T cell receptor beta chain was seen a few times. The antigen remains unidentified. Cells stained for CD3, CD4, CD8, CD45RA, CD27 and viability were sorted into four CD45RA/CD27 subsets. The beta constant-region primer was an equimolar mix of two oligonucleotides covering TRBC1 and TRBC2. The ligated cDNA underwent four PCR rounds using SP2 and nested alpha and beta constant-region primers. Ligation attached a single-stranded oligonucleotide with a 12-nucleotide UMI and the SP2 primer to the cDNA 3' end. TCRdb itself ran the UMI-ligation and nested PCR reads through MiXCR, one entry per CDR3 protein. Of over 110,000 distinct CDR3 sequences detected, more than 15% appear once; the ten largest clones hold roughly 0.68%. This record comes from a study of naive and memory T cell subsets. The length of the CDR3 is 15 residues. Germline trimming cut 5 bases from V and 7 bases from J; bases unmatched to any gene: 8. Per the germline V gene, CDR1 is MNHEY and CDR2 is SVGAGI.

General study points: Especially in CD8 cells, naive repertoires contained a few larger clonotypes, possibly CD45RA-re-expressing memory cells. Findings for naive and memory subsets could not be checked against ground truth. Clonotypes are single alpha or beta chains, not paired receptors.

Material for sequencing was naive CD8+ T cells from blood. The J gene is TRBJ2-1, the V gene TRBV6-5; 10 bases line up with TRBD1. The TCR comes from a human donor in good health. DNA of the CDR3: TGTGCCAGCAGTATACCGGGACAGGGGATTAATGAGCAGTTCTTC. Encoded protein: CASSIPGQGINEQFF.